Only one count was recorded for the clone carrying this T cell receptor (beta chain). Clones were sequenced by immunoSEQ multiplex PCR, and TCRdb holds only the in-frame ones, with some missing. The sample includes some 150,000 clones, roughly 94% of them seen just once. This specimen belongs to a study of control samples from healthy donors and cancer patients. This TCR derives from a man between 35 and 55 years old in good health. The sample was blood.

CDR3 nucleotides: TGTGCCAGCTCACGGGACAGGATGAACACTGAAGCTTTCTTT. It translates to CASSRDRMNTEAFF. The chain combines TRBV18 with TRBJ1-1, with 8 bases aligning to TRBD1. V gave up 4 bases and J gave up 0 bases; unmatched junction bases: 1. Germline V lookup: CDR1 KGHSH, CDR2 LQKENI. The CDR3 runs 14 residues. Based on the CDR3 plus reference TRBV18 and TRBJ1-1, the full variable domain is NAGVMQNPRHLVRRRGQEARLRCSPMKGHSHVYWYRQLPEEGLKFMVYLQKENIIDESGMPKERFSAEFPKEGPSILRIQQVVRGDSAAYFCASSRDRMNTEAFFGQGTRLTVV.